The 6 T cell receptor beta chains below all came from one sample that was sequenced in a study of CD8 T cells in Susac syndrome. It was with random hexamers that about 0.45 to 1 ug RNA was reverse transcribed. TCRdb fed the immunoSEQ multiplex PCR reads into MiXCR, producing one record per CDR3 protein. The sample yields 180,000 or so distinct CDR3 sequences, nearly 95% seen once. Sample: CD4+ T cells from PBMCs. These receptors came from a human donor with multiple sclerosis.

The J gene is TRBJ1-2, the V gene TRBV7-2, with 12 bases lining up with TRBD1. CDR1 is SGHTA and CDR2 is FQGNSA in the germline V gene. V trimming: 1 base; J trimming: 8 bases; junction bases outside the gene matches: 8. This CDR3 has 16 residues. CDR3 sequence reads: CASSLGGTGGLGGYTF. The CDR3 DNA reads as TGTGCCAGCAGCTTAGGAGGGACAGGGGGCTTAGGCGGCTACACCTTC.

In its sample, this clonotype was seen once. CDR3 in DNA: TGCAGCGTCGGGACAGGGGGCCCCAATCAGCCCCAGCATTTT. Its protein is CSVGTGGPNQPQHF. This sequence joins TRBV29-1 and TRBJ1-5; 12 positions match TRBD1. The CDR3 is 14 residues long. V lost 6 bases, J lost 3 bases, and 3 bases stayed unmatched. The V gene's germline CDR1 is SQVTM and CDR2 ANQGSEA.

The rearrangement joins TRBV7-9 to TRBJ1-2, with D uncertain. CDR1 SEHNR and CDR2 FQNEAQ come from the germline V gene (reference sequence). V was trimmed by 4 bases and J by 5 bases, leaving 17 bases between them. The CDR3 sequence is 15 residues long. CDR3 nucleotide sequence: TGTGCCAGCAGCTCGAAGGGTGCGTCGGGATATGGCTACACCTTC. Its translation: CASSSKGASGYGYTF.

This clonotype was seen more than once but under ten times. V usage is TRBV29-1 and J usage is TRBJ2-3, with a tentative D call TRBD1 (6 bases). With 7 bases removed from V and 4 bases from J, the gap between germline ends came to 15 bases. CDR1 and CDR2 (germline): SQVTM, ANQGSEA. The CDR3 length is 13 residues. This CDR3 is CSADPGGSDTQYF. The CDR3 DNA sequence: TGCAGCGCGGACCCTGGGGGCTCAGATACGCAGTATTTT.

J is TRBJ2-2 and V is TRBV5-4; TRBD2 aligns across 10 bases. Germline CDR1 and CDR2: SGHNT and YYREEE (reference sequence). This CDR3 contains 17 residues. Trimming at V came to 4 bases and at J to 4 bases, leaving 10 bases not matched to a gene. CDR3 amino acids: CASSPPSGRAGTGELFF. CDR3 DNA: TGTGCCAGCAGCCCCCCCAGCGGGAGGGCCGGCACCGGGGAGCTGTTTTTT.

The chain has TRBV5-1 and TRBJ2-3, with D maybe TRBD2 (6 bases). In germline, CDR1 is SGHRS, CDR2 YFSETQ. V was cut by 2 bases and J by 1 base, with 11 bases left in between. This CDR3 region has 15 residues. This CDR3 reads CASSFSGSRTDTQYF. The CDR3 DNA sequence: TGCGCCAGCAGCTTTAGCGGATCCCGCACAGATACGCAGTATTTT.